What follows are 7 T cell receptor beta chains derived from one specimen sequenced in a study of blood T cells in healthy people across ages. A second PCR of roughly 7 to 11 cycles used a sample-barcoded 5' primer and a J-beta primer mix. A single record per CDR3 protein comes from TCRdb applying MiXCR to the 5' RACE reads. Here the sample spans around 820,000 distinct CDR3 sequences, around 25% being singletons. The same sample was also used in a study of T cells of mothers and their children.

What was sequenced was blood. Receptor source: a boy aged 5-17 years in good health.

The chain combines TRBV20-1 with TRBJ2-4; 10 nucleotides line up with TRBD2. V gave up 2 bases and J gave up 5 bases; unmatched junction bases: 6. Germline V gene data show CDR1 as DFQATT and CDR2 as SNEGSKA (reference sequence). This CDR3 contains 15 residues. The CDR3 region is CSARPLAGVENIQYF. The CDR3 DNA follows: TGCAGTGCTAGACCCCTAGCGGGAGTCGAAAACATTCAGTACTTC.

Only a few counts were recorded for this clonotype. The chain carries TRBV29-1 and TRBJ1-2, with 7 nucleotides matching TRBD1. This CDR3 spans 10 amino acids. V was clipped by 7 bases and J by 8 bases; unmatched bases: 4. In germline, CDR1 is SQVTM, CDR2 ANQGSEA. CDR3 in DNA: TGCAGCGCTGGGACAGAAGGCTACACCTTC. Amino acid sequence: CSAGTEGYTF.

CDR3 nucleotide sequence: TGTGCCATCAGTGACAGGGCAACCTACGAGCAGTACTTC. Its protein product is CAISDRATYEQYF. The V call is TRBV10-3, the J call TRBJ2-7, with D possibly TRBD1 on 5 matching bases. CDR1 ENHRY and CDR2 SYGVKD come from the germline V gene. V was clipped by 3 bases and J by 2 bases, with 8 bases between them. This CDR3 contains 13 residues.

This sequence joins TRBV29-1 and TRBJ1-5; a possible D gene is TRBD1 (5 bases). CDR1 SQVTM and CDR2 ANQGSEA come from the germline V gene. The length of the CDR3 is 12 residues. Trimming stripped 3 bases from V and 9 bases from J, with 12 bases between. CDR3 DNA: TGCAGCGTTGACGGAGGGACCGGGCCCCAGCATTTT. It is translated as CSVDGGTGPQHF.

V and J are TRBV10-3 and TRBJ2-2; 9 bases map to TRBD1. After removal of 8 bases from V and 4 bases from J, the junction contained 5 bases not matched to a gene. CDR3 length: 14 residues. CDR1 ENHRY and CDR2 SYGVKD come from the germline V gene. CDR3 coding DNA: TGTGCCATCTCCGGGACAGGGCCCACCGGGGAGCTGTTTTTT. Its translation: CAISGTGPTGELFF.

Turning to this clonotype: The CDR3 does not close with the conserved phenylalanine or tryptophan, likely indicating a read error. The rearrangement joins TRBV14 to TRBJ2-5; perhaps D is TRBD1 or TRBD2 (5 bases each). V gave up 3 bases and J gave up 1 base, with 15 bases separating them. This CDR3 comprises 16 residues. Germline V lookup: CDR1 SGHDN, CDR2 FVKESK. The CDR3, as DNA: TGTGCCAGCAGCCAGACAAGGGACGGCCCCCAAGAGACCCAGTACCTC. Amino acids: CASSQTRDGPQETQYL.

The V and J genes are TRBV20-1 and TRBJ2-7; D is ambiguous. Germline-derived CDR1 and CDR2 are DFQATT and SNEGSKA (reference sequence). There are 11 residues in the CDR3. V was shortened by 0 bases and J by 5 bases, with 5 bases between the two germline ends. The CDR3 here is CSARDRNEQYF. The CDR3 DNA is TGCAGTGCTAGAGATCGGAACGAGCAGTACTTC.